This passage covers 5 T cell receptor beta chains from one sample sequenced in a study of response to subunit inactivated influenza vaccine. MiXCR, applied by TCRdb to the RT-PCR reads, yields one record per CDR3 protein. The repertoire consists of about 190,000 distinct CDR3 sequences, with 14% occurring once and the leading ten covering approximately 24%. Specimen: CD8+ T cells sorted from PBMCs, collected 4 to 6 days after vaccination. These receptors were obtained from a man aged 50 or older who received an inactivated influenza vaccine.

This rearrangement joins TRBV19 to TRBJ2-2; perhaps TRBD2 as D (6 bases). The germline gives CDR1 LNHDA, CDR2 SQIVND (reference sequence). This CDR3 is built from 15 residues. The V end was cut by 3 bases, the J end by 3 bases, with 11 bases between. Here the CDR3 reads CASSIFPGDTGELFF. The CDR3 DNA reads as TGTGCCAGTAGTATCTTTCCGGGGGACACCGGGGAGCTGTTTTTT.

This clonotype was recorded at least ten times. The CDR3 DNA follows: TGTGCCAGCAGCTACCTAGGACTAGTATACGAGCAGTACTTC. Protein product: CASSYLGLVYEQYF. The V and J genes are TRBV7-2 and TRBJ2-7, with 7 bases fitting TRBD2. The CDR3 runs 14 residues. Germline V gives CDR1 SGHTA, CDR2 FQGNSA. V lost 4 bases, J lost 4 bases, and 7 bases stayed unmatched.

This clonotype was seen more than once but under ten times. The chain combines TRBV12-3 or TRBV12-4 with TRBJ2-7, with D possibly matching TRBD2 (5 bases). Trimming cost V 2 bases and J 2 bases, with 10 bases left between them. This CDR3 region has 14 residues. The CDR3 is CASSLSGYTYEQYF. CDR3 nucleotide sequence: TGTGCCAGCAGTTTATCGGGGTATACCTACGAGCAGTACTTC.

This clonotype was seen only a few times. The CDR3 region has the DNA TGTGCCAGCAGCTTAGCACCCGGGACAGCCTACGAGCAGTACTTC. This encodes CASSLAPGTAYEQYF. This chain links TRBV7-8 with TRBJ2-7, with TRBD1 identical over 7 bases. The V gene end was trimmed by 0 bases and the J gene end by 2 bases; junction bases not matched to a gene: 4. The CDR3 consists of 15 residues. CDR1 is SGHVS and CDR2 is FQNEAQ in the germline V gene.

J is TRBJ1-4 and V is TRBV27; D remains unclear. This CDR3 is 14 amino acids long. Trimming pared 7 bases from V and 4 bases from J, leaving 13 bases between. Germline V lookup: CDR1 MNHEY, CDR2 SMNVEV (reference sequence). The CDR3: CASKGGFFNEKLFF. Written as DNA, the CDR3 is TGTGCCAGCAAAGGCGGGTTTTTTAATGAAAAACTGTTTTTT.